The next 15 T cell receptor beta chains were all read from a single sample in a study of blood T cell repertoires in COVID-19. This table comes from immunoSEQ multiplex PCR, and its TCRdb copy is limited to in-frame clones, with some not included. The table shows some 130,000 clones, with approximately 74% occurring only once. Sequencing used peripheral blood. The origin of the receptors is a woman in her 70s with acute or convalescent COVID-19.

The V gene is TRBV7-2, the J gene TRBJ2-2, with TRBD2 identical over 9 bases. This CDR3 spans 16 amino acids. Trimming at V came to 3 bases and at J to 11 bases, leaving 13 bases not matched to a gene. Germline loops: CDR1 SGHTA, CDR2 FQGNSA. Here the CDR3 DNA reads TGTGCCAGCAGCTTTCGAGCGGGGGGCACTAACGGAGAGCTGTTTTTT. Translating gives CASSFRAGGTNGELFF.

V is TRBV5-1 and J is TRBJ2-1; tentatively, D is TRBD2 (5 bases). This CDR3 is built from 12 residues. Germline V CDR1 and CDR2: SGHRS, YFSETQ. Trimming removed 3 bases at V and 9 bases at J, with 10 bases between. The CDR3 reads CASSYAGTEQFF. CDR3 in DNA: TGCGCCAGCAGCTACGCGGGTACTGAGCAGTTCTTC.

This clone was found a few times. This rearrangement joins TRBV7-9 to TRBJ2-5, with 9 bases fitting TRBD2. Germline V gene lookup returns CDR1 SEHNR and CDR2 FQNEAQ (reference sequence). With 0 bases clipped from V and 5 bases from J, the junction kept 7 bases outside the gene matches. This CDR3 spans 16 amino acids. CDR3 DNA: TGTGCCAGCAGCTTAGCAGGCGGGGGGGCCCTTGAGACCCAGTACTTC. This encodes CASSLAGGGALETQYF.

In its sample, this clone was seen a few times. The CDR3 region is CAISGTLTNEKLFF. Here the CDR3 DNA reads TGTGCCATCAGTGGGACACTCACTAATGAAAAACTGTTTTTT. This rearrangement joins TRBV10-3 to TRBJ1-4, with D possibly matching TRBD1 (5 bases). Germline V CDR1 and CDR2: ENHRY, SYGVKD. The length of the CDR3 is 14 residues. Trimming stripped 4 bases from V and 2 bases from J, with 8 bases between.

V is TRBV2 and J is TRBJ2-2; 7 nucleotides align to TRBD1. The CDR3 length is 16 residues. Germline CDR1 SNHLY, CDR2 FYNNEI. The trim removed 4 bases at V and 6 bases at J, leaving 11 bases unmatched. The CDR3 reads CASSGNRGFVAGELFF. The CDR3 DNA is TGTGCCAGCAGTGGTAACAGGGGTTTTGTTGCCGGGGAGCTGTTTTTT.

V is TRBV19 and J is TRBJ1-4; 7 bases fit TRBD1. Trimming took 6 bases from V and 7 from J; bases not matched to a gene: 14. Germline lookup yields CDR1 LNHDA and CDR2 SQIVND (reference sequence). The length of the CDR3 is 16 residues. The CDR3 region has the DNA TGTGCCAGTAGCCCGAGGTCCGGGACAGAGGGTGAAAAACTGTTTTTT. Amino acid sequence: CASSPRSGTEGEKLFF. The full variable domain, in which reference TRBV19 and TRBJ1-4 provide the parts outside the CDR3, is DGGITQSPKYLFRKEGQNVTLSCEQNLNHDAMYWYRQDPGQGLRLIYYSQIVNDFQKGDIAEGYSVSREKKESFPLTVTSAQKNPTAFYLCASSPRSGTEGEKLFFGSGTQLSVL.

This chain links TRBV27 with TRBJ1-1, with 7 bases aligning to TRBD1. This CDR3 is 18 amino acids long. With V trimmed by 3 bases and J by 4 bases, 17 bases remained unmatched. The V gene's germline CDR1 is MNHEY and CDR2 SMNVEV (reference sequence). The CDR3 loop is CASSFGVGTDMMATEAFF. The DNA for the CDR3 is TGTGCCAGCAGTTTCGGGGTCGGGACAGATATGATGGCCACTGAAGCTTTCTTT.

The gene calls are TRBV27 and TRBJ1-1; no clear D. The ends were cut back, 1 base at V and 10 bases at J, with 16 bases in the middle. The CDR3 spans 14 residues. Germline V CDR1 and CDR2: MNHEY, SMNVEV (reference sequence). As DNA, the CDR3 is TGTGCCAGCAGTTTATATCGACCGGAACTAGGAGCTTTCTTT. This translates into CASSLYRPELGAFF.

This sequence joins TRBV12-5 and TRBJ2-2; 11 bases are a match to TRBD2. The CDR3 loop spans 20 amino acids. With 1 base clipped from V and 2 bases from J, the junction kept 12 bases outside the gene matches. In germline, CDR1 is LGHNT, CDR2 FRNRAP. The CDR3 DNA follows: TGTGCTAGTGGTTTGGGCAAAGCCAATGGACTAGCGGGTAACACCGGGGAGCTGTTTTTT. The encoded protein is CASGLGKANGLAGNTGELFF.

There are a few counts of this clone. The chain recombines TRBV5-5 with TRBJ2-7; 10 bases line up with TRBD1. V lost 0 bases, J lost 2 bases, and 2 bases stayed unmatched. This CDR3 has 15 residues. Germline CDR1 and CDR2: SGHKS and YYEKEE (reference sequence). CDR3 sequence (DNA): TGTGCCAGCAGCTTGGACGGGACAGGGGCCTACGAGCAGTACTTC. This sequence encodes CASSLDGTGAYEQYF. Based on the CDR3 plus reference TRBV5-5 and TRBJ2-7, the full variable domain is DAGVTQSPTHLIKTRGQQVTLRCSPISGHKSVSWYQQVLGQGPQFIFQYYEKEERGRGNFPDRFSARQFPNYSSELNVNALLLGDSALYLCASSLDGTGAYEQYFGPGTRLTVT.

The chain links TRBV7-9 to TRBJ2-5; 10 nucleotides agree with TRBD2. Germline V gene lookup returns CDR1 SEHNR and CDR2 FQNEAQ (reference sequence). The CDR3 totals 15 residues. J lost 2 bases, V lost 3 bases, and 3 bases had no gene match. CDR3 DNA: TGTGCCAGCAGCTTGGGACTAGCGAATCAAGAGACCCAGTACTTC. Its protein product is CASSLGLANQETQYF.

A single count supports this clone. The rearrangement uses TRBV10-3 and TRBJ2-5; 9 nucleotides match TRBD2. The V gene end was trimmed by 2 bases and the J gene end by 4 bases; junction bases not matched to a gene: 5. The V gene's germline CDR1 is ENHRY and CDR2 SYGVKD. The CDR3 length is 15 residues. CDR3 residues: CAISERGLALETQYF. In nucleotides, the CDR3 is TGTGCCATCAGTGAGAGGGGACTAGCATTAGAGACCCAGTACTTC.

The rearrangement uses TRBV5-1 and TRBJ2-1; TRBD2 matches at 12 bases. The CDR3 sequence is 15 residues long. Germline lookup yields CDR1 SGHRS and CDR2 YFSETQ. J gave up 7 bases and V 3 bases, and 5 bases lay outside the gene matches. CDR3 bases: TGCGCCAGCAGCTCTGGACTAGCGGGACGGAATGAGCAGTTCTTC. As protein: CASSSGLAGRNEQFF.

The rearrangement joins TRBV5-1 to TRBJ2-7; a possible D gene is TRBD1 (6 bases). The germline V and J ends were trimmed by 1 base and 2 bases, with 13 bases remaining between them. CDR3 length: 15 amino acids. Germline V lookup: CDR1 SGHRS, CDR2 YFSETQ. The CDR3 loop is CASSLRGGQTYEQYF. The CDR3, as DNA: TGCGCCAGCAGCTTGAGGGGCGGACAGACCTACGAGCAGTACTTC.

The chain joins TRBV5-8 to TRBJ1-1, with 11 nucleotides matching TRBD1. Germline trimming cut 4 bases from V and 2 bases from J; bases unmatched to any gene: 10. Germline-derived CDR1 and CDR2 are SGHTS and YDEGEE. This CDR3 spans 17 amino acids. CDR3: CASSPRTGGFRNTEAFF. The CDR3, as DNA: TGTGCCAGCAGCCCCCGGACAGGGGGCTTTAGAAACACTGAAGCTTTCTTT.